The 8 T cell receptor beta chains presented below share a single source sample, sequenced in a study of brain T cells in children with intractable seizures (dated by TCRdb to 2020 to 2023). The time point label, read with the paper, signifies: blood from clinic visit 5 months post-surgery; TSC patient then seizure free. Library construction relied on the immunoSEQ multiplex PCR assay. TCRdb took over this immuneACCESS table, retaining in-frame rearrangements with V and J assigned. Such tables are incomplete; in checked studies, under half of the missing clones stem from an unresolved V gene, and the remainder is unexplained. This sample holds hundreds of thousands of clones; 85% to 95% were observed only once. 5% to 7% of the sample comes from the top ten. Sequenced material: peripheral blood, taken 4 to 6 months after surgery. The source is a boy younger than two with tuberous sclerosis and intractable seizures.

The chain carries TRBV14 and TRBJ1-1, with no clear D. The CDR3 extends over 13 amino acids. Germline CDR1 SGHDN, CDR2 FVKESK. The V end lost 1 base, the J end lost 1 base, and 4 bases lay between the germline ends. The CDR3 loop reads CASSQARNTEAFF. DNA for the CDR3: TGTGCCAGCAGCCAAGCCAGGAACACTGAAGCTTTCTTT.

This clone appeared once. This chain connects TRBV6-5 to TRBJ1-2; the match to TRBD1 covers 7 bases. The CDR3 contains 15 residues. V lost 5 bases and J lost 5; bases outside the gene matches: 11. Germline values: CDR1 MNHEY, CDR2 SVGAGI. CDR3 in amino acids: CASSLDRVGRYGYTF. CDR3 nucleotide sequence: TGTGCCAGCAGTCTTGACAGGGTGGGGAGGTATGGCTACACCTTC.

The count of this clone is one. The chain uses TRBV27 and TRBJ2-2; D is unclear. CDR1 and CDR2 (germline): MNHEY, SMNVEV (reference sequence). The CDR3 is 14 residues long. Trimming removed 5 bases at V and 6 bases at J, with 13 bases between. The CDR3 bases are TGTGCCAGCAGTCCCCTCCCTGAGCCCGGGGAGCTGTTTTTT. This codes for CASSPLPEPGELFF.

This chain connects TRBV5-1 to TRBJ2-7; 10 nucleotides match TRBD2. V dropped 5 bases and J dropped 2; count of bases not matched to a gene: 4. The CDR3 totals 14 residues. The germline gives CDR1 SGHRS, CDR2 YFSETQ. The CDR3 DNA reads TGCGCCAGCAGGCTAGCGGGGGCCACCTACGAGCAGTACTTC. This encodes CASRLAGATYEQYF.

The chain employs TRBV19 and TRBJ1-1; maybe TRBD1 (6 bases). The CDR3 runs to 13 residues. Per germline, CDR1 LNHDA and CDR2 SQIVND (reference sequence). Trimming removed 1 base from V and 6 bases from J, with 9 bases in between. The CDR3 sequence is CASSIVTGSEAFF. The CDR3 nucleotides are TGTGCCAGTAGTATAGTTACAGGGTCTGAAGCTTTCTTT.

J is TRBJ1-2 and V is TRBV30; 9 bases are shared with TRBD1. The CDR3 sequence is 15 residues long. V lost 3 bases to trimming and J lost 6 bases; unmatched junction nucleotides: 11. From germline, CDR1 is GTSNPN and CDR2 SVGIG (reference sequence). CDR3 in amino acids: CAWSAKSTGGNGYTF. The CDR3 DNA sequence: TGTGCCTGGAGCGCCAAGTCAACAGGGGGCAATGGCTACACCTTC. Filled out from reference TRBV30 and TRBJ1-2, the complete variable domain reads SQTIHQWPATLVQPVGSPLSLECTVEGTSNPNLYWYRQAAGRGLQLLFYSVGIGQISSEVPQNLSASRPQDRQFILSSKKLLLSDSGFYLCAWSAKSTGGNGYTFGSGTRLTVV.

This chain joins TRBV24-1 and TRBJ2-3, with 10 bases identical to TRBD2. Germline V gene sequence: CDR1 KGHDR, CDR2 SFDVKD. V dropped 0 bases and J dropped 0; count of bases not matched to a gene: 5. The CDR3 covers 18 residues. DNA for the CDR3: TGTGCCACCAGTGATTTGCCTAAGACTAGCGGGAGCACAGATACGCAGTATTTT. It is translated as CATSDLPKTSGSTDTQYF.

The V gene is TRBV15, the J gene TRBJ1-6, with unresolved D. V was clipped by 0 bases and J by 13 bases, with 10 bases between them. The CDR3 consists of 13 residues. Germline CDR1 and CDR2: LNHNV and YYDKDF (reference sequence). The CDR3 protein is CATSRDSVIPLHF. Here the CDR3 DNA reads TGTGCCACCAGCAGAGATTCGGTAATCCCCCTCCACTTT.